Below, one T cell receptor beta chain is given with its context. Germline loops: CDR1 MNHEY, CDR2 SVGEGT. V was clipped by 6 bases and J by 5 bases; unmatched bases: 13. This CDR3 is built from 16 residues. Libraries were prepared by immunoSEQ multiplex PCR; TCRdb keeps only in-frame clonotypes and omits some of them. The sample has 70,000 or so clones, about 80% seen once; the top ten hold under 30%. The record originates from a study of control samples from healthy donors and cancer patients. The rearrangement links TRBV6-2 or TRBV6-3 to TRBJ1-5; 7 bases map to TRBD1. This TCR derives from a man between 50 and 59 years old in good health. Sequencing was done on a sample of blood. Written as DNA, the CDR3 is TGTGCCAGCAGCGATAAGACCGGGACAGTCTATCAGCCCCAGCATTTT. Translated, it gives CASSDKTGTVYQPQHF.